Below, 13 T cell receptor beta chains from the same sample are listed, as sequenced in a study of cytomegalovirus exposure and HLA in healthy donors. PCR involved 60 Vbeta and 13 Jbeta primers. Clones were sequenced by immunoSEQ multiplex PCR, and TCRdb holds only the in-frame ones, with some missing. The sample shows fewer than 200,000 clones, about 81% of them seen only once. Sequenced material: PBMCs. Receptors were obtained from a girl aged 2 to 10 in good health and CMV-seropositive.

This chain connects TRBV7-9 to TRBJ1-2; D gene unclear. V lost 1 base to trimming and J lost 7 bases, with 13 bases between them. Germline V gene sequence: CDR1 SEHNR, CDR2 FQNEAQ (reference sequence). CDR3 length: 14 amino acids. In DNA, the CDR3 is TGTGCCAGCAGCTTAGATGGTCGGGATGGTGGCTACACCTTC. Its translation is CASSLDGRDGGYTF.

The rearrangement joins TRBV29-1 to TRBJ1-1, with TRBD1 matching over 10 bases. This CDR3 region has 16 residues. Germline V lookup: CDR1 SQVTM, CDR2 ANQGSEA. V lost 7 bases, J lost 0 bases, and 11 bases stayed unmatched. CDR3 sequence: CSGSGTGARMNTEAFF. In nucleotides, the CDR3 is TGCAGCGGGTCCGGGACAGGGGCGCGTATGAACACTGAAGCTTTCTTT.

The chain links TRBV27 to TRBJ1-5; no reliable D call. The V gene lost 2 bases and the J gene lost 1 base, with 12 bases spanning the gap. Germline CDR1 MNHEY, CDR2 SMNVEV (reference sequence). CDR3 size: 16 residues. The CDR3 DNA follows: TGTGCCAGCAGTTTAAGGGCCACGGGGAGCAATCAGCCCCAGCATTTT. This sequence encodes CASSLRATGSNQPQHF.

V and J are TRBV7-9 and TRBJ1-3; TRBD1 matches at 9 bases. Germline V gene lookup returns CDR1 SEHNR and CDR2 FQNEAQ (reference sequence). The V segment lost 5 bases and the J segment 2 bases; nucleotides outside the gene matches: 7. CDR3 length: 16 residues. CDR3 coding DNA: TGTGCCAGCAGCCAAAACAGGGGGCCTGCTGGAAACACCATATATTTT. Amino acids: CASSQNRGPAGNTIYF.

This rearrangement joins TRBV7-9 to TRBJ2-3; 14 bases agree with TRBD2. V shed 5 bases, J shed 5 bases, and the junction held 6 bases outside the gene matches. The germline V gene encodes CDR1 SEHNR and CDR2 FQNEAQ (reference sequence). This CDR3 has 16 residues. As DNA, the CDR3 is TGTGCCAGCAGCCCCCCCGGACTAGCGGGAGGAGATACGCAGTATTTT. Translated, it gives CASSPPGLAGGDTQYF.

The CDR3 reads CASSEGSLSGGAYNEQFF. The CDR3, as DNA: TGTGCCAGCAGTGAAGGAAGCTTGTCGGGAGGGGCCTACAATGAGCAGTTCTTC. The chain joins TRBV2 to TRBJ2-1, with 8 nucleotides matching TRBD2. The V gene's germline CDR1 is SNHLY and CDR2 FYNNEI. The CDR3 extends over 18 amino acids. The J segment lost 2 bases and the V segment lost 1 base, leaving 10 bases of the junction unmatched. Supplemented by reference TRBV2 and TRBJ2-1, the full variable domain reads EPEVTQTPSHQVTQMGQEVILRCVPISNHLYFYWYRQILGQKVEFLVSFYNNEISEKSEIFDDQFSVERPDGSNFTLKIRSTKLEDSAMYFCASSEGSLSGGAYNEQFFGPGTRLTVL.

The J gene is TRBJ1-2, the V gene TRBV30; TRBD1 is a possible D gene (5 bases). V was clipped by 2 bases and J by 8 bases, with 9 bases between them. The CDR3 totals 11 residues. Germline lookup yields CDR1 GTSNPN and CDR2 SVGIG (reference sequence). CDR3 coding DNA: TGTGCCTGGAGTCAGGGTCAGGGCTACACCTTC. Protein: CAWSQGQGYTF.

The rearrangement links TRBV29-1 to TRBJ2-7; 12 bases fit TRBD2. There are 14 residues in the CDR3. The V gene end was trimmed by 4 bases and the J gene end by 2 bases; junction bases not matched to a gene: 3. Germline values: CDR1 SQVTM, CDR2 ANQGSEA. The CDR3 region is CSVGTSGVPYEQYF. For the CDR3, the DNA is TGCAGCGTTGGGACTAGCGGGGTTCCCTACGAGCAGTACTTC.

This rearrangement joins TRBV6-4 to TRBJ2-3; 7 positions agree with TRBD1. The CDR3 covers 14 residues. J gave up 2 bases and V 2 bases, and 1 base lay outside the gene matches. Germline CDR1 reads MRHNA; CDR2 reads SNTAGT. The CDR3 sequence is CASSDGTDTDTQYF. In nucleotides, the CDR3 is TGTGCCAGCAGTGACGGGACAGACACAGATACGCAGTATTTT.

V and J are TRBV6-4 and TRBJ1-1, with D perhaps TRBD1 (6 bases). Trimming removed 4 bases at V and 5 bases at J, with 14 bases between. The CDR3 contains 14 residues. CDR1 MRHNA and CDR2 SNTAGT come from the germline V gene. The CDR3 loop is CASSVRAGDTEAFF. In DNA form, the CDR3 reads TGTGCCAGCAGTGTGCGTGCAGGGGATACTGAAGCTTTCTTT.

The gene calls are TRBV5-1 and TRBJ1-2; tentative D call: TRBD1 (6 bases). CDR1 is SGHRS, CDR2 YFSETQ, per germline. V dropped 0 bases and J dropped 5 bases, with 8 bases sitting between them. The CDR3 has 13 amino acids. The chain's CDR3 is CASSLAGTYGYTF. DNA for the CDR3: TGCGCCAGCAGCTTGGCCGGGACATATGGCTACACCTTC.

The chain couples TRBV29-1 to TRBJ2-1, with 9 bases fitting TRBD2. Germline CDR1 is SQVTM and CDR2 is ANQGSEA. The CDR3 totals 21 residues. With V trimmed by 6 bases and J by 9 bases, 33 bases remained unmatched. The CDR3 DNA reads as TGCAGCGTAGACTGGGGGTTCACTCCTCCTATGGGGCGGGAGGGCCTGGGTGAGCAGTTCTTC. Translated, it gives CSVDWGFTPPMGREGLGEQFF.

In nucleotides, the CDR3 is TGTGCCAGCAGTCTGGATAGCGGAAGTACCGGGGAGCTGTTTTTT. Protein: CASSLDSGSTGELFF. This chain uses TRBV6-6 with TRBJ2-2; D might be TRBD2 (6 bases). This CDR3 has 15 residues. Germline CDR1 MNHNY, CDR2 SVGAGI (reference sequence). V dropped 5 bases and J dropped 5 bases, with 15 bases sitting between them.